This T cell receptor (beta chain) emerged from a study of blood T cell repertoires in COVID-19. As for the study in general: The United States, Italy and Spain were the sources of the acute and convalescent COVID-19 samples. T cells, B-cell-depleted T cells, or PBMCs supplied cDNA or gDNA.

As processed by the authors: Amplification of reference gene primers was used by the study to estimate nucleated cell counts. TCRdb's table, derived via immunoSEQ multiplex PCR, lists solely in-frame clones and lacks some. D and trimming were read from the DNA, whereas the V and J calls and clone size are those reported in that table. Of 200,000 or so clones detected, 85% to 90% appear once; the ten largest clones hold about 6%. V lost 1 base, J lost 2 bases, and 12 bases lay in between. The CDR3 covers 16 residues. Germline assignment: CDR1 MGHDK and CDR2 SYGVNS. The rearrangement links TRBV25-1 to TRBJ2-1; D may be TRBD2 (5 bases). Sample: peripheral blood. This TCR derives from a man at least 80 years old with acute or convalescent COVID-19. The CDR3 nucleotides read TGTGCCAGCAGTGAATCCGGGGTCGCAGCCTACAATGAGCAGTTCTTC. Translation: CASSESGVAAYNEQFF.